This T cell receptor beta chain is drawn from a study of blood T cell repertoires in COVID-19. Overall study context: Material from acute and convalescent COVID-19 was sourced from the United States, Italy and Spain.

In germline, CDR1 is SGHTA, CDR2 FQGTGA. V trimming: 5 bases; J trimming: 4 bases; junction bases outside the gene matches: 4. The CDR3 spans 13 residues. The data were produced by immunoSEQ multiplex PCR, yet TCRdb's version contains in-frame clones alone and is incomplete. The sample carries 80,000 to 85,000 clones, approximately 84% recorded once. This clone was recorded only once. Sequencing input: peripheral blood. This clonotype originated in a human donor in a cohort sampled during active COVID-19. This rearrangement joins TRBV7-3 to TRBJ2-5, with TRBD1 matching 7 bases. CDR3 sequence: CASSPGTVETQYF. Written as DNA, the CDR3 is TGTGCCAGCAGCCCAGGGACAGTAGAGACCCAGTACTTC.